This record concerns one TCR beta chain sequence. This entry is derived from a study of T cell changes during pregnancy in multiple sclerosis. The repertoire was sequenced with immunoSEQ multiplex PCR; TCRdb's copy has only in-frame clones and lacks some. Of 40,000 to 60,000 clones listed, 85% to 95% were seen once; the top ten hold 0.6% to 0.85%. The CDR3 covers 13 residues. Trimming stripped 2 bases from V and 7 bases from J, with 11 bases between. CDR1 is KGHSH and CDR2 is LQKENI in the germline V gene. The receptor was isolated from a female donor with multiple sclerosis, enrolled in a pregnancy study. The rearrangement links TRBV18 to TRBJ1-1, with D unresolved. The sample consisted of CD4+ T cells from peripheral blood mononuclear cells, taken in the third trimester of pregnancy. In DNA form, the CDR3 reads TGTGCCAGCTCACCATCTCTGGGGAGTGAAGCTTTCTTT. It specifies CASSPSLGSEAFF. The full variable domain, its missing parts supplied by reference TRBV18 and TRBJ1-1, is NAGVMQNPRHLVRRRGQEARLRCSPMKGHSHVYWYRQLPEEGLKFMVYLQKENIIDESGMPKERFSAEFPKEGPSILRIQQVVRGDSAAYFCASSPSLGSEAFFGQGTRLTVV.